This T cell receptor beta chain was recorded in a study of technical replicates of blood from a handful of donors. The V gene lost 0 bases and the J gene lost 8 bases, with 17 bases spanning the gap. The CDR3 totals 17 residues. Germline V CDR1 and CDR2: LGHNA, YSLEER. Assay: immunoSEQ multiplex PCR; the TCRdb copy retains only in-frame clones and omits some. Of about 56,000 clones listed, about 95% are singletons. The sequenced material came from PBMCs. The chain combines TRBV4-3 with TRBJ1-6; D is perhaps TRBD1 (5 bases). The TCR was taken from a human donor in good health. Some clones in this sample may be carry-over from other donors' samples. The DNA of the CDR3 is TGCGCCAGCAGCCAAGATTCTCGGGGGACCTTTGATTCACCCCTCCACTTT. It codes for CASSQDSRGTFDSPLHF.